These 30 T cell receptor beta chains were all obtained from the same sample, sequenced in a study of T-cell reconstitution after alpha-beta-depleted transplantation in children. A library of TCRbeta sequences, prepared with unique molecular identifiers, was generated. MiXCR, applied by TCRdb to the PCR reads, yields one record per CDR3 protein. The table has about 240,000 distinct CDR3 sequences, 25% seen once. This specimen was PBMCs, taken before TCRalphabeta/CD19-depleted stem cell transplant. The origin of the receptors is a girl aged 2-10 years with Fanconi anemia, due to receive a stem cell transplant.

This clonotype was observed at least ten times. The chain links TRBV29-1 to TRBJ2-4; a weak D match, TRBD2 (5 bases). The V gene lost 5 bases and the J gene lost 6 bases, with 14 bases spanning the gap. The CDR3 consists of 13 residues. CDR1 is SQVTM and CDR2 is ANQGSEA in the germline V gene. CDR3 in DNA: TGCAGCGTTTCCCCCGCACTAGGAAACATTCAGTACTTC. It translates to CSVSPALGNIQYF.

This clonotype has ten or more counts. V usage is TRBV7-2 and J usage is TRBJ2-1; TRBD1 or TRBD2 may be the D gene (5 bases each). CDR1 is SGHTA, CDR2 FQGNSA, per germline. This CDR3 region has 16 residues. V was pared by 1 base and J by 2 bases, with 12 bases between. The CDR3 nucleotides read TGTGCCAGCAGCTTAGTATCGGGGCCCCCCTACAATGAGCAGTTCTTC. Translating it yields CASSLVSGPPYNEQFF.

This clonotype showed up many times. This sequence joins TRBV5-5 and TRBJ1-2; D possibly corresponds to TRBD1 (5 bases). The CDR3 runs 16 residues. Deletions cut 6 bases from V and 4 bases from J, with 22 bases between. Per germline, CDR1 SGHKS and CDR2 YYEKEE (reference sequence). The CDR3 reads CASMGQENAWGYGYTF. The CDR3 coding sequence is TGTGCCAGCATGGGGCAGGAAAACGCGTGGGGCTATGGCTACACCTTC.

The rearrangement uses TRBV28 and TRBJ2-7, with D perhaps matching TRBD1 or TRBD2 (6 bases each). This CDR3 has 14 amino acids. The V and J ends lost 5 bases and 3 bases respectively, with 14 bases between them. Germline loops: CDR1 MDHEN, CDR2 SYDVKM. In DNA, the CDR3 is TGTGCCAGCAGTATACAGGGAGGAATCTACGAGCAGTACTTC. Its translation is CASSIQGGIYEQYF. Together with reference TRBV28 and TRBJ2-7, the CDR3 gives the full variable domain: DVKVTQSSRYLVKRTGEKVFLECVQDMDHENMFWYRQDPGLGLRLIYFSYDVKMKEKGDIPEGYSVSREKKERFSLILESASTNQTSMYLCASSIQGGIYEQYFGPGTRLTVT.

This clonotype has at least ten counts. The rearrangement uses TRBV25-1 and TRBJ2-2; the match to TRBD2 covers 12 bases. From germline, CDR1 is MGHDK and CDR2 SYGVNS. This CDR3 contains 16 residues. With 5 bases clipped from V and 4 bases from J, the junction kept 5 bases outside the gene matches. DNA of the CDR3: TGTGCCAGCAGTCCATGGACTAGCGGGATCACCGGGGAGCTGTTTTTT. It encodes CASSPWTSGITGELFF. The full variable domain, in which reference TRBV25-1 and TRBJ2-2 provide the parts outside the CDR3, is EADIYQTPRYLVIGTGKKITLECSQTMGHDKMYWYQQDPGMELHLIHYSYGVNSTEKGDLSSESTVSRIRTEHFPLTLESARPSHTSQYLCASSPWTSGITGELFFGEGSRLTVL.

Details on this clonotype: One end of the junction does not line up with germline, which may come from a read error. The rearrangement links TRBV20-1 to TRBJ2-7; TRBD2 matches 7 bases. Looked up from germline, CDR1 is DFQATT and CDR2 is SNEGSKA (reference sequence). This CDR3 region has 14 residues. The CDR3 loop reads CSARVGLLPYEQYF. CDR3 nucleotides: TGCAGTGCTAGGGTGGGACTACTTCCCTATGAGCAGTACTTC.

This clonotype was counted ten times or more. The V gene is TRBV12-3 or TRBV12-4, the J gene TRBJ1-2; TRBD1 agrees at 10 bases. The V segment lost 6 bases and the J segment 4 bases; nucleotides outside the gene matches: 5. The CDR3 is 14 amino acids. The CDR3 nucleotides are TGTGCCAGCAGCCCGAGGACAGGGGGCTATGGCTACACCTTC. This codes for CASSPRTGGYGYTF.

This clonotype was observed a single time. The V call is TRBV9, the J call TRBJ2-1; a possible D gene is TRBD2 (6 bases). The CDR3 totals 14 residues. Germline CDR1 and CDR2: SGDLS and YYNGEE. V was cut by 1 base and J by 4 bases, with 9 bases left in between. DNA of the CDR3: TGTGCCAGCAGCGTACGCGGGGAGTACAATGAGCAGTTCTTC. Translation: CASSVRGEYNEQFF.

For this clonotype: Possible read error: a much larger clone is one base away. The rearrangement uses TRBV29-1 and TRBJ2-3; perhaps TRBD1 as D (5 bases). V lost 0 bases to trimming and J lost 2 bases, with 6 bases between them. The CDR3 has 13 amino acids. Germline V gives CDR1 SQVTM, CDR2 ANQGSEA. CDR3 sequence reads: CSVEETATDTQYF. DNA of the CDR3: TGCAGCGTTGAAGAGACAGCCACAGATACGCAGTATTTT.

The chain carries TRBV6-2 or TRBV6-3 and TRBJ1-1; TRBD1 aligns across 7 bases. The length of the CDR3 is 15 residues. The V segment lost 7 bases and the J segment 1 base; nucleotides outside the gene matches: 9. In germline, CDR1 is MNHEY, CDR2 SVGEGT. The CDR3 DNA reads TGTGCCAGCAAGCGAGCCGGGACAGAGAACACTGAAGCTTTCTTT. Residues: CASKRAGTENTEAFF.

This clonotype has more than one count but fewer than ten. The chain carries TRBV6-2 or TRBV6-3 and TRBJ2-3; TRBD1 matches 7 bases. V lost 6 bases, J lost 3 bases, and 9 bases stayed unmatched. The CDR3 totals 15 residues. The germline V gene encodes CDR1 MNHEY and CDR2 SVGEGT. The CDR3 coding sequence is TGTGCCAGCAGCCGAGAGGGGGCGACGACAGATACGCAGTATTTT. This codes for CASSREGATTDTQYF.

The table lists this clonotype with many counts. Here the CDR3 reads CASSVGGALNQPQHF. CDR3 nucleotide sequence: TGTGCCAGCAGCGTGGGAGGGGCCTTAAATCAGCCCCAGCATTTT. The gene calls are TRBV12-3 or TRBV12-4 and TRBJ1-5; D possibly corresponds to TRBD1 (5 bases). The CDR3 totals 15 residues. V dropped 6 bases and J dropped 4 bases, with 16 bases sitting between them.

The chain is built from TRBV2 and TRBJ2-4, with 7 bases aligning to TRBD1. Looked up from germline, CDR1 is SNHLY and CDR2 is FYNNEI. This CDR3 has 17 amino acids. V shed 2 bases, J shed 6 bases, and the junction held 13 bases outside the gene matches. CDR3 in amino acids: CASSEPYVGTERNIQYF. CDR3 sequence (DNA): TGTGCCAGCAGTGAACCGTATGTTGGGACAGAGAGAAACATTCAGTACTTC.

This rearrangement joins TRBV12-3 or TRBV12-4 to TRBJ1-1; D is ambiguous. This CDR3 region has 14 residues. Trimming shortened V by 8 bases and J by 1 base, and 14 bases separated the two germline ends. CDR3 residues: CASRLVGRNTEAFF. The CDR3 DNA is TGTGCCAGCCGTCTCGTGGGTCGGAACACTGAAGCTTTCTTT.

At least ten counts were recorded for this clonotype. This chain links TRBV5-6 with TRBJ2-7; no definite D call. Trimming left V 4 bases short and J 4 bases short, with 18 bases between. CDR1 is SGHDT and CDR2 is YYEEEE in the germline V gene. There are 15 residues in the CDR3. The CDR3 nucleotides are TGTGCCAGCAGCCGTATCCGCTATGTTGAGTACGAGCAGTACTTC. As protein: CASSRIRYVEYEQYF.

This clonotype was recorded a few times. This chain uses TRBV20-1 with TRBJ2-7, with D hard to call. CDR1 is DFQATT and CDR2 is SNEGSKA in the germline V gene (reference sequence). V was cut by 5 bases and J by 3 bases, with 17 bases left in between. The CDR3 runs to 14 residues. Written as DNA, the CDR3 is TGCAGTGCTCATTCACCCAGCCTCCTCTACGAGCAGTACTTC. It yields the protein CSAHSPSLLYEQYF.

The chain links TRBV7-2 to TRBJ2-3; 7 nucleotides agree with TRBD2. J lost 4 bases, V lost 1 base, and 11 bases had no gene match. Germline V gives CDR1 SGHTA, CDR2 FQGNSA. This CDR3 has 17 amino acids. The CDR3, as DNA: TGTGCCAGCAGCTTAGGAGCTTCCGCGGGGGAGGCAGATACGCAGTATTTT. This encodes CASSLGASAGEADTQYF. Filled out from reference TRBV7-2 and TRBJ2-3, the complete variable domain reads GAGVSQSPSNKVTEKGKDVELRCDPISGHTALYWYRQSLGQGLEFLIYFQGNSAPDKSGLPSDRFSAERTGGSVSTLTIQRTQQEDSAVYLCASSLGASAGEADTQYFGPGTRLTVL.

This clonotype was found a few times. CDR3 in DNA: TGTGCCAGCAGTTTGGTGGACAGTTCCTGGCTGACTTTC. This gives the protein CASSLVDSSWLTF. V gene TRBV28 combines with J gene TRBJ2-6; D possibly corresponds to TRBD1 (6 bases). CDR1 MDHEN and CDR2 SYDVKM come from the germline V gene. Trimming took 3 bases from V and 16 from J, leaving 16 bases between them. The CDR3 totals 13 residues.

This clonotype was counted at least ten times. This rearrangement joins TRBV5-1 to TRBJ2-7, with D perhaps matching TRBD1 or TRBD2 (5 bases each). Trimming took 1 base from V and 2 from J, leaving 13 bases between them. This CDR3 region has 15 residues. In germline, CDR1 is SGHRS, CDR2 YFSETQ. The CDR3 DNA reads TGCGCCAGCAGCTTGCGGGGCCAGGGCACCTACGAGCAGTACTTC. Encoded protein: CASSLRGQGTYEQYF. Complete variable domain (other parts from reference TRBV5-1 and TRBJ2-7): KAGVTQTPRYLIKTRGQQVTLSCSPISGHRSVSWYQQTPGQGLQFLFEYFSETQRNKGNFPGRFSGRQFSNSRSEMNVSTLELGDSALYLCASSLRGQGTYEQYFGPGTRLTVT.

This chain links TRBV29-1 with TRBJ2-7; TRBD1 aligns across 11 bases. Trimming at V came to 3 bases and at J to 3 bases, leaving 10 bases not matched to a gene. Germline assignment: CDR1 SQVTM and CDR2 ANQGSEA. The CDR3 spans 16 residues. Written as DNA, the CDR3 is TGCAGCGTTGACAATCCCGGGACAGGGGGGATCTACGAGCAGTACTTC. Its protein product is CSVDNPGTGGIYEQYF.

This clonotype was seen ten or more times. This chain links TRBV5-1 with TRBJ2-7; 11 bases are a match to TRBD2. V lost 4 bases, J lost 2 bases, and 5 bases stayed unmatched. The CDR3 runs to 15 residues. Germline V lookup: CDR1 SGHRS, CDR2 YFSETQ. DNA for the CDR3: TGCGCCAGCAGCCAGGGACTAGCGGACACCTACGAGCAGTACTTC. This sequence encodes CASSQGLADTYEQYF.

This clonotype was counted ten times or more. The chain has TRBV20-1 and TRBJ2-3; no firm D call. This CDR3 contains 15 residues. V was shortened by 0 bases and J by 1 base, with 11 bases between the two germline ends. Germline V lookup: CDR1 DFQATT, CDR2 SNEGSKA (reference sequence). CDR3 nucleotides: TGCAGTGCTAGAGATCGGTTAGTTGGCACAGATACGCAGTATTTT. This gives the protein CSARDRLVGTDTQYF.

This clonotype was seen at least ten times. The chain couples TRBV20-1 to TRBJ2-2; TRBD2 matches 12 bases. The CDR3 sequence is 14 residues long. Germline V gene data show CDR1 as DFQATT and CDR2 as SNEGSKA (reference sequence). Losses at the gene ends were 5 bases for V and 7 bases for J; bases not matched to a gene: 5. The CDR3 nucleotides read TGCAGTGCTCCGGGACTAGCGGGTATCGGGGAGCTGTTTTTT. Protein sequence: CSAPGLAGIGELFF.

The genes are TRBV29-1 and TRBJ1-2; D possibly corresponds to TRBD1 (5 bases). CDR1 and CDR2 from the germline V gene are SQVTM and ANQGSEA. V gave up 4 bases and J gave up 6 bases, with 6 bases separating them. This CDR3 contains 10 residues. CDR3 nucleotides: TGCAGCGTTGTAGGGGATGGCTACACCTTC. It specifies CSVVGDGYTF.

Of note for this clonotype: A single base separates this from a much larger clone, so it may be a read error. The V gene is TRBV4-2, the J gene TRBJ2-7; 7 positions agree with TRBD2. V dropped 0 bases and J dropped 2; count of bases not matched to a gene: 7. Germline V gene lookup returns CDR1 LGHNA and CDR2 YNFKEQ. This CDR3 is built from 16 residues. The CDR3 sequence: CASSQDWEGKAYEQYF. Written as DNA, the CDR3 is TGTGCCAGCAGCCAAGATTGGGAGGGGAAAGCCTACGAGCAGTACTTC.

The CDR3 region is CASSLRAGGPVTDTQYF. In DNA form, the CDR3 reads TGTGCCAGCAGCTTACGGGCGGGGGGGCCGGTTACAGATACGCAGTATTTT. V usage is TRBV7-2 and J usage is TRBJ2-3; TRBD2 matches 9 bases. The CDR3 runs to 17 residues. The trim removed 2 bases at V and 3 bases at J, leaving 9 bases unmatched. CDR1 is SGHTA, CDR2 FQGNSA, per germline.

This clonotype was counted only a few times. J is TRBJ2-5 and V is TRBV7-7; the D call may be TRBD1 or TRBD2 (6 bases each). V was pared by 5 bases and J by 4 bases, with 14 bases between. Germline CDR1 SSHAT, CDR2 FNYEAQ (reference sequence). CDR3 size: 14 residues. The CDR3 region has the DNA TGTGCCAGCAGCCCGCAGGGGCGGGGAGAGACCCAGTACTTC. Its translation is CASSPQGRGETQYF.

A few counts support this clonotype. This sequence joins TRBV18 and TRBJ2-1; tentative D call: TRBD2 (5 bases). Germline CDR1 is KGHSH and CDR2 is LQKENI. Trimming left V 4 bases short and J 8 bases short, with 9 bases between. This CDR3 has 12 residues. CDR3 DNA sequence: TGTGCCAGCTCACTAGGTAGCGATGAGCAGTTCTTC. It is translated as CASSLGSDEQFF. The entire variable domain, with the rest obtained from reference TRBV18 and TRBJ2-1, is as follows: NAGVMQNPRHLVRRRGQEARLRCSPMKGHSHVYWYRQLPEEGLKFMVYLQKENIIDESGMPKERFSAEFPKEGPSILRIQQVVRGDSAAYFCASSLGSDEQFFGPGTRLTVL.

This clonotype was found many times. The J gene is TRBJ2-1, the V gene TRBV6-5; no clear D. Germline loops: CDR1 MNHEY, CDR2 SVGAGI. V lost 5 bases to trimming and J lost 2 bases, with 10 bases between them. This CDR3 has 14 residues. The CDR3 reads CASSLRGPYNEQFF. CDR3 DNA: TGTGCCAGCAGTCTACGCGGACCCTACAATGAGCAGTTCTTC.

This clonotype was seen at least ten times. The chain is built from TRBV20-1 and TRBJ2-2; 7 bases map to TRBD2. The length of the CDR3 is 15 residues. Germline trimming cut 5 bases from V and 5 bases from J; bases unmatched to any gene: 11. The V gene's germline CDR1 is DFQATT and CDR2 SNEGSKA (reference sequence). The DNA of the CDR3 is TGCAGTGCTGCCCGGGGAGGGTATAATACCGGGGAGCTGTTTTTT. Translation gives CSAARGGYNTGELFF.